The rows below give T cell receptor beta chains drawn from one sample of a study of T cells after posttransplantation cyclophosphamide. Data came from immunoSEQ multiplex PCR; TCRdb stores just in-frame clones and leaves some out. Listed for the sample are approximately 24,000 clones, none seen a single time. The sample was PBMCs. These receptors were obtained from a man in his forties or fifties in good health, CMV-negative, and a related stem cell transplant donor. Both conserved end residues are part of each CDR3. A D gene is named only where the DNA matches it firmly. For some rows the clone size is stated as once, few or many, or as a class when expanded; others skip it.

J	V	size	D	CDR3	DNA
TRBJ1-4	TRBV2	many	TRBD1	CASRDRAWANEKLFF	TGTGCCAGCAGGGACAGGGCTTGGGCTAATGAAAAACTGTTTTTT
TRBJ1-4	TRBV15	NA	NA	CATSRTGGIQLGEKLSF	TGTGCCACCAGCAGAACTGGGGGGATCCAATTAGGGGAAAAACTGTCTTTT
TRBJ2-1	TRBV5-1	many	TRBD1	CASSPPPQGASENEQFF	TGCGCCAGCAGCCCTCCCCCTCAGGGGGCGTCCGAAAATGAGCAGTTCTTC
TRBJ1-5	TRBV7-9	many	NA	CASSLDSGNQPQHF	TGTGCCAGCAGCTTAGACTCCGGCAATCAGCCCCAGCATTTT
TRBJ2-7	TRBV6-1	many	NA	CASRMNSYEQYF	TGTGCCAGCAGAATGAATAGCTACGAGCAGTACTTC
TRBJ1-1	TRBV28	many	NA	CATDRTLNTEAFF	TGTGCCACCGACAGGACCTTGAACACTGAAGCTTTCTTT
TRBJ2-5	TRBV5-1	many	NA	CASSPSVQETQYF	TGCGCCAGCAGCCCCTCGGTTCAAGAGACCCAGTACTTC
TRBJ1-1	TRBV15	many	TRBD1	CATSRGGLAGGLGPEAFF	TGTGCCACCAGCAGAGGGGGTTTAGCAGGGGGCCTTGGACCTGAAGCTTTCTTT
TRBJ2-4	TRBV6-5	many	TRBD2	CASSPAGGKNIQYF	TGTGCCAGCAGCCCAGCGGGAGGGAAAAACATTCAGTACTTC
TRBJ2-1	TRBV18	many	TRBD1	CASSPVTGGYNEQFF	TGTGCCAGCTCGCCAGTTACAGGGGGGTACAATGAGCAGTTCTTC
TRBJ1-4	TRBV19	many	NA	CASSNLGVANEKLFF	TGTGCCAGTAGTAATTTGGGCGTTGCCAATGAAAAACTGTTTTTT
TRBJ1-4	TRBV29-1	many	TRBD1	CSALQGGEKLFF	TGCAGCGCCCTCCAGGGGGGTGAAAAACTGTTTTTT
TRBJ2-7	TRBV6-5	many	NA	CASSYSGVSYEQYF	TGTGCCAGCAGTTACTCAGGGGTATCCTACGAGCAGTACTTC
TRBJ2-1	TRBV6-5	many	TRBD1	CASSGQGAYNEQFF	TGTGCCAGCAGTGGACAGGGGGCCTACAATGAGCAGTTCTTC
TRBJ2-3	TRBV6-1	many	NA	CASSEGLGGTDTQYF	TGTGCCAGCAGTGAAGGGCTAGGAGGCACAGATACGCAGTATTTT
TRBJ2-7	TRBV6-1	many	NA	CASSVDNGNEQYF	TGTGCCAGCAGTGTGGACAACGGTAACGAGCAGTACTTC
TRBJ1-4	TRBV5-4	many	NA	CASRGASNEKLFF	TGTGCCAGCAGGGGGGCGTCTAATGAAAAACTGTTTTTT
TRBJ2-7	TRBV7-9	many	TRBD2	CASSSTSESYEQYF	TGTGCCAGCAGCTCGACTAGCGAATCCTACGAGCAGTACTTC
TRBJ2-5	TRBV15	many	TRBD2	CATSRGGGQETQYF	TGTGCCACCAGCAGAGGCGGGGGCCAAGAGACCCAGTACTTC
TRBJ2-7	TRBV12-5	many	TRBD1	CATANRGSYEQYF	TGTGCTACCGCGAACAGGGGCTCCTACGAGCAGTACTTC
TRBJ2-5	TRBV10-2	many	NA	CASSESAGQETQYF	TGCGCCAGCAGTGAGTCGGCAGGACAAGAGACCCAGTACTTC
TRBJ2-5	TRBV7-9	few	NA	CASSLASWGRGETQYF	TGTGCCAGCAGCTTAGCGTCTTGGGGGCGCGGAGAGACCCAGTACTTC
TRBJ1-3	TRBV5-6	many	NA	CASSGFNSRNTIYF	TGTGCCAGCAGCGGGTTCAACAGCAGAAACACCATATATTTT
TRBJ2-1	TRBV7-3	many	TRBD2	CASSPGVRGGPNEQFF	TGTGCCAGCAGCCCTGGGGTGCGGGGGGGCCCCAATGAGCAGTTCTTC
TRBJ1-2	TRBV5-6	many	NA	CASSLNRLRGYTF	TGTGCCAGCAGCTTAAACAGGCTTCGAGGCTACACCTTC
TRBJ1-4	TRBV5-1	many	TRBD1	CASSLQGTASNEKLFF	TGCGCCAGCAGCTTGCAAGGGACAGCCTCTAATGAAAAACTGTTTTTT
TRBJ2-5	TRBV10-2	many	TRBD2	CASSGGGSSETQYF	TGCGCCAGCAGTGGCGGGGGGTCGAGTGAGACCCAGTACTTC
TRBJ2-1	TRBV27	NA	TRBD1	CASSQLGTGGYNEQFF	TGTGCCAGCAGTCAACTCGGGACAGGGGGATACAATGAGCAGTTCTTC
TRBJ1-1	TRBV7-9	many	NA	CASSLVGGTTEAFF	TGTGCCAGCAGCCTGGTGGGGGGGACCACTGAAGCTTTCTTT
TRBJ1-2	TRBV7-9	many	NA	CASSSLNRGGDGYTF	TGTGCCAGCAGCAGCCTTAATCGGGGTGGGGATGGCTACACCTTC
TRBJ2-3	TRBV29-1	many	NA	CSVETRNVDTQYF	TGCAGCGTTGAAACCAGGAATGTAGATACGCAGTATTTT
TRBJ1-2	TRBV5-1	many	TRBD1	CASSSDSSGGGTVGYTF	TGCGCCAGCAGCTCAGACTCGTCAGGGGGCGGAACGGTAGGCTACACCTTC
TRBJ2-7	TRBV19	NA	NA	CASSIGAFYEQYF	TGTGCCAGTAGTATTGGGGCTTTCTACGAGCAGTACTTC
TRBJ2-7	TRBV6-1	many	NA	CASSDPPGSGLSYEQYF	TGTGCCAGCAGTGACCCCCCGGGGTCGGGACTCTCCTACGAGCAGTACTTC
TRBJ2-2	TRBV9	many	NA	CASSPGGTGGATGELFF	TGTGCCAGCAGCCCCGGAGGGACTGGGGGGGCCACCGGGGAGCTGTTTTTT
TRBJ2-3	TRBV10-3	many	NA	CAIKGGWGTDTQYF	TGTGCCATCAAAGGGGGATGGGGCACAGATACGCAGTATTTT
TRBJ1-4	TRBV4-1	many	TRBD1	CASSQDRKTGRYEKLFF	TGCGCCAGCAGCCAAGATCGGAAGACAGGGAGATATGAAAAACTGTTTTTT
TRBJ2-1	TRBV4-1	many	TRBD2	CASSQNPGAGGNEQFF	TGCGCCAGCAGCCAAAATCCGGGGGCGGGGGGGAATGAGCAGTTCTTC
TRBJ2-5	TRBV5-1	many	NA	CASSLGRGRRETQYF	TGCGCCAGCAGCTTGGGGCGGGGGCGACGGGAGACCCAGTACTTC
TRBJ2-3	TRBV28	many	TRBD2	CASSSWTSGRGTQSDTQYF	TGTGCCAGCAGTTCATGGACTAGCGGGAGGGGAACCCAGTCAGATACGCAGTATTTT
TRBJ2-1	TRBV19	many	TRBD1	CASTSGQGARYEQFF	TGTGCCAGTACCTCAGGACAGGGGGCGCGGTATGAGCAGTTCTTC
TRBJ2-5	TRBV5-6	few	TRBD2	CASSLGREGQTQYF	TGTGCCAGCAGCTTGGGCAGGGAGGGACAGACCCAGTACTTC
TRBJ1-6	TRBV7-2	NA	TRBD1	CASSTGQGRSPLHF	TGTGCCAGCAGCACCGGACAGGGCAGGTCACCCCTCCACTTT
TRBJ1-2	TRBV7-9	many	TRBD1	CASSLGGTGPGTF	TGTGCCAGCAGCTTAGGAGGGACAGGGCCGGGCACCTTC
TRBJ1-4	TRBV6-1	many	TRBD1	CASSPRGQGYEKLFF	TGTGCCAGCAGTCCTCGGGGACAGGGTTACGAAAAACTGTTTTTT
TRBJ2-3	TRBV19	many	NA	CASSIEKGGAQADTQYF	TGTGCCAGTAGTATAGAAAAAGGAGGGGCCCAGGCAGATACGCAGTATTTT
TRBJ2-7	TRBV21-1	many	NA	CASSKALNAGDRGSYEQYF	TGTGCCAGCAGCAAAGCGCTTAACGCCGGGGACAGGGGATCCTACGAGCAGTACTTC
TRBJ2-7	TRBV2	many	TRBD2	CASSEEGASGGTYSYEQYF	TGTGCCAGCAGTGAAGAGGGGGCTAGCGGGGGGACGTACTCCTACGAGCAGTACTTC
TRBJ1-5	TRBV6-6	many	NA	CASSFEGGNQPQHF	TGTGCCAGCAGTTTCGAGGGTGGCAATCAGCCCCAGCATTTT
TRBJ2-1	TRBV7-9	many	TRBD1	CASGVSGGYNEQFF	TGTGCCAGCGGGGTCTCAGGGGGCTACAATGAGCAGTTCTTC
TRBJ2-7	TRBV6-6	many	NA	CASSYSLGFEQYF	TGTGCCAGCAGTTACTCGTTGGGCTTCGAGCAGTACTTC
TRBJ2-7	TRBV21-1	many	NA	CASSDRTGEGYEQYF	TGTGCCAGCAGCGACCGGACAGGGGAGGGGTACGAGCAGTACTTC
TRBJ2-1	TRBV6-5	many	NA	CASRRDAGSYNEQFF	TGTGCCAGCAGACGAGACGCGGGGTCCTACAATGAGCAGTTCTTC
TRBJ2-7	TRBV7-8	many	TRBD1	CASTLDRGDYEQYF	TGTGCCAGCACCCTCGACAGGGGTGACTACGAGCAGTACTTC
TRBJ2-2	TRBV5-1	many	NA	CASSLVGRPNTGELFF	TGCGCCAGCAGCTTGGTAGGGAGGCCGAACACCGGGGAGCTGTTTTTT
TRBJ2-2	TRBV18	many	TRBD2	CASSPKGLVTGELFF	TGTGCCAGCTCACCAAAGGGACTAGTCACCGGGGAGCTGTTTTTT
TRBJ1-2	TRBV21-1	many	NA	CASSKVLEPYGYTF	TGTGCCAGCAGCAAAGTTCTAGAACCCTATGGCTACACCTTC
TRBJ2-5	TRBV4-1	many	NA	CASSQQGGGRETQYF	TGCGCCAGCAGCCAACAGGGAGGAGGGAGGGAGACCCAGTACTTC